The T cell receptor (beta chain) described here comes from a study of molecular identifiers for immune sequencing clone quantification. The wider study: Replicate RNA came from 20,000 or 100,000 naive CD8 cells and was split five ways, and four parts were sequenced.

TCRdb re-called the PCR reads with MiXCR, one entry per CDR3 protein. The data show 490,000 or so distinct CDR3 sequences, around a fifth seen once. The CDR3 is made up of 15 amino acids. The V segment lost 3 bases and the J segment 2 bases; nucleotides outside the gene matches: 2. Germline V gene sequence: CDR1 MGHRA, CDR2 YSYEKL. This clonotype was observed many times. Using a CD8+CD4-CCR7+CD45RA+ phenotype, naive CD8 T cells were sorted. This receptor was taken from a human donor in good health. Some libraries in this study had Jurkat cell RNA spiked in. The chain carries TRBV4-1 and TRBJ2-3, with 10 bases that match TRBD2. The sequenced sample consisted of naive CD8+ T cells from blood, with Jurkat cell RNA spiked in. As to subset: FACS-sorted CD8+CD4-CCR7+CD45RA+ naive T cells. In nucleotides, the CDR3 is TGCGCCAGCAGCCAGAGCGGGGGGGTCACAGATACGCAGTATTTT. The encoded protein is CASSQSGGVTDTQYF.